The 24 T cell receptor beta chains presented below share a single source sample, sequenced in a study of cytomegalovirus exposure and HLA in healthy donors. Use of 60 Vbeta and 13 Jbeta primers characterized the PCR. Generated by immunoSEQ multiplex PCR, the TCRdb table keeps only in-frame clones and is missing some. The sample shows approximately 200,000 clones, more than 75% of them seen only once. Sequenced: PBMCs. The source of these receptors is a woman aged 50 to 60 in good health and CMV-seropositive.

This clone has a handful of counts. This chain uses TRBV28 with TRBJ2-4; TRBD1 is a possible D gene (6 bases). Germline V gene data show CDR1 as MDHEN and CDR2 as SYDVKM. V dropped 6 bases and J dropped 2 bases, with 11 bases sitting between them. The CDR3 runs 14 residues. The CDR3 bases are TGTGCCAGCAGGGACGGGACACCCAAAAACATTCAGTACTTC. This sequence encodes CASRDGTPKNIQYF.

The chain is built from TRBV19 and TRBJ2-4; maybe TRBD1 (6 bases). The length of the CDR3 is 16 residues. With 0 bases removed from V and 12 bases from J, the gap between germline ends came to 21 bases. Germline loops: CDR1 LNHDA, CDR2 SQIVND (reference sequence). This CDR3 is CASSIDHRDPPDSQYF. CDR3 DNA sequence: TGTGCCAGTAGTATAGATCACAGGGACCCCCCAGACAGTCAGTACTTC.

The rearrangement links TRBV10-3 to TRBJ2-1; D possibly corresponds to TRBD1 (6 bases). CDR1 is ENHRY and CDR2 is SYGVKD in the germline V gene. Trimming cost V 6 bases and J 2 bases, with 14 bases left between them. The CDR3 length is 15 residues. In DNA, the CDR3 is TGTGCCATCAGGGCCTCGACAGGCCCCTACAATGAGCAGTTCTTC. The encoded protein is CAIRASTGPYNEQFF.

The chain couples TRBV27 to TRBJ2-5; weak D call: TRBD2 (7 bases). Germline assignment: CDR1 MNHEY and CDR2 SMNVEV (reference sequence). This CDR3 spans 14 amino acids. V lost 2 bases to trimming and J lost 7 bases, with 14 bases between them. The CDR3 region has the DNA TGTGCCAGCAGTTTAGCCGGGGGGCGGGGGACCCAGTACTTC. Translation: CASSLAGGRGTQYF.

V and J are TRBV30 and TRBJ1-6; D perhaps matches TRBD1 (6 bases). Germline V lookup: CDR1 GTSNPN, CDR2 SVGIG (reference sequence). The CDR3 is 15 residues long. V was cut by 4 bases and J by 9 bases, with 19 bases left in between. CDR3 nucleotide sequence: TGTGCCTGGATTAAGGGGGGGACCGAGGGTTCACCCCTCCACTTT. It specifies CAWIKGGTEGSPLHF.

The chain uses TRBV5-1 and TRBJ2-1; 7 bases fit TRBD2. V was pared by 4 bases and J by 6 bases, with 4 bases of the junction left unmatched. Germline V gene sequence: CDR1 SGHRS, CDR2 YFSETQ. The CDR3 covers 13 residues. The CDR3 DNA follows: TGCGCCAGCAGCCGGGGACTATTCAATGAGCAGTTCTTC. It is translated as CASSRGLFNEQFF.

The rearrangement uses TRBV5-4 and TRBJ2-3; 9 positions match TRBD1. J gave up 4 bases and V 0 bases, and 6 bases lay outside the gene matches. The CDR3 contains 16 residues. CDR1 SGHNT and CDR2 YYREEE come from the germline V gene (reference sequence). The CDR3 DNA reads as TGTGCCAGCAGCTTGGGGGACAGGGATGGGCCAGATACGCAGTATTTT. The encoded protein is CASSLGDRDGPDTQYF.

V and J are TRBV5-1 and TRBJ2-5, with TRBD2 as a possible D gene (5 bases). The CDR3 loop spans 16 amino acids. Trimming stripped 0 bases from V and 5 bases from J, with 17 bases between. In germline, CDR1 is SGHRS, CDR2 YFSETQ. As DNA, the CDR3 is TGCGCCAGCAGCTTGGCGAGGCGGACGGGCGGGGAGACCCAGTACTTC. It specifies CASSLARRTGGETQYF.

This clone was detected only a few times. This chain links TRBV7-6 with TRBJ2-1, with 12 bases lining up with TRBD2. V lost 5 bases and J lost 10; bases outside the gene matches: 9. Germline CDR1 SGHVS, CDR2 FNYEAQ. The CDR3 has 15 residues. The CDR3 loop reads CASSPRLAGAREQFF. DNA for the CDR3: TGTGCCAGCAGCCCGCGACTAGCGGGGGCAAGAGAGCAGTTCTTC.

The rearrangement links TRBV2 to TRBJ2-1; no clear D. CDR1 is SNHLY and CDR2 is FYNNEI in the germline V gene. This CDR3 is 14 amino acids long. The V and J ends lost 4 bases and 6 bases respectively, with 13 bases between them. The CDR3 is CASSARSPPNEQFF. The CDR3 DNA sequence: TGTGCCAGCAGTGCGCGGAGCCCCCCCAATGAGCAGTTCTTC.

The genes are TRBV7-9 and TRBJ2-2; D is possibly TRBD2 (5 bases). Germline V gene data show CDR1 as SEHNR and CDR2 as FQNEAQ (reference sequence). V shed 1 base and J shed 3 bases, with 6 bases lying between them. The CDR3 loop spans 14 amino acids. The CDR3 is CASSLGEHTGELFF. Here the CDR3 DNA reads TGTGCCAGCAGCTTAGGGGAGCACACCGGGGAGCTGTTTTTT.

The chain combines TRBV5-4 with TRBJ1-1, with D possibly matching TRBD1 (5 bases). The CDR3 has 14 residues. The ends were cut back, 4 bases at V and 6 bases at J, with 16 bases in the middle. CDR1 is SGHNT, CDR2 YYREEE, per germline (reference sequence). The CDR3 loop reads CASSVDSVRPEAFF. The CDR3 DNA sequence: TGTGCCAGCAGCGTCGACAGTGTTCGTCCTGAAGCTTTCTTT.

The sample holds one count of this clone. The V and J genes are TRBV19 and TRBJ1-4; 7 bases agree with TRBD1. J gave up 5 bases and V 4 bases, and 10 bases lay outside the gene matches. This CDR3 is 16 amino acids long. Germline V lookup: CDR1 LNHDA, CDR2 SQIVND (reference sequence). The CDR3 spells CASSTLTGDGNEKLFF. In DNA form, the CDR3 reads TGTGCCAGTAGTACCTTAACAGGGGACGGGAATGAAAAACTGTTTTTT.

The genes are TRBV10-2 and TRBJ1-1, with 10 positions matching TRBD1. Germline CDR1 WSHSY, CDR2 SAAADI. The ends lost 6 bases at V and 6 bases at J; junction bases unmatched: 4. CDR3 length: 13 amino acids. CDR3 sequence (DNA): TGCGCCAGCAGAGGGACAGGGGCCCCTGAAGCTTTCTTT. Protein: CASRGTGAPEAFF.

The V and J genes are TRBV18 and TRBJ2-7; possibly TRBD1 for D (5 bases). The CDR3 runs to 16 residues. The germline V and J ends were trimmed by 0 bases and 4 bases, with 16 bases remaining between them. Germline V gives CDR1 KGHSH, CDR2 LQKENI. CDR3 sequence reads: CASSPPLAGYLYEQYF. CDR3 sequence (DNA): TGTGCCAGCTCACCACCGTTGGCAGGGTACCTGTACGAGCAGTACTTC.

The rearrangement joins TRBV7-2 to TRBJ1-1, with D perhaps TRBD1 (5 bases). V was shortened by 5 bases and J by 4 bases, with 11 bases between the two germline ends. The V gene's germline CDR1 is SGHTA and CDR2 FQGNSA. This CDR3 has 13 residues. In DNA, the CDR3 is TGTGCCAGCAGCCCTCCAGGGATCACTGAAGCTTTCTTT. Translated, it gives CASSPPGITEAFF.

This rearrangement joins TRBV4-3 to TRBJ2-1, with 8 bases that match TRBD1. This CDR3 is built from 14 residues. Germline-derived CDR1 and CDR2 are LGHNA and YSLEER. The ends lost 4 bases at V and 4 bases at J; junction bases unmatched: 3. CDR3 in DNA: TGCGCCAGCAGCCGACAGGGGTTTTACAATGAGCAGTTCTTC. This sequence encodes CASSRQGFYNEQFF.

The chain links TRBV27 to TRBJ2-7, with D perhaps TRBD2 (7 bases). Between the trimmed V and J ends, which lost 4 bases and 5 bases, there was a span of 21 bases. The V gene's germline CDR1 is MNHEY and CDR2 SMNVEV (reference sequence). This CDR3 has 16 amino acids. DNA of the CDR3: TGTGCCAGCAGTTACCCCCGAGGGGGGGCGAGCCACGAGCAGTACTTC. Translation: CASSYPRGGASHEQYF.

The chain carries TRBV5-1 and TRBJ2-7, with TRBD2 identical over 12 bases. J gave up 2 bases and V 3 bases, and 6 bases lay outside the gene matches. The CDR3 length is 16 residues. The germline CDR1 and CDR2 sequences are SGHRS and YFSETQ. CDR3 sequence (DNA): TGCGCCAGCAGCTCCCCTACTAGCGGGAGGACCTACGAGCAGTACTTC. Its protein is CASSSPTSGRTYEQYF.

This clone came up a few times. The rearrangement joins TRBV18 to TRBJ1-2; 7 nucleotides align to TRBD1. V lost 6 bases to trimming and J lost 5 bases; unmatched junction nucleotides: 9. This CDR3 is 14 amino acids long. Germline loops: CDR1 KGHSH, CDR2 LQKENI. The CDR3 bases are TGTGCCAGCTCGCCAACAGGGGTGAGTTATGGCTACACCTTC. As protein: CASSPTGVSYGYTF.

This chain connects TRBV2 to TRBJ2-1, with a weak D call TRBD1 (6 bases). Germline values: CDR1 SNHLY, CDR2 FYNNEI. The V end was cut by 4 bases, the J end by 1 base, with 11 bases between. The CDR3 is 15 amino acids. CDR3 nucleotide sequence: TGTGCCAGCAGTGGTCAGGGACAATCCTACAATGAGCAGTTCTTC. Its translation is CASSGQGQSYNEQFF.

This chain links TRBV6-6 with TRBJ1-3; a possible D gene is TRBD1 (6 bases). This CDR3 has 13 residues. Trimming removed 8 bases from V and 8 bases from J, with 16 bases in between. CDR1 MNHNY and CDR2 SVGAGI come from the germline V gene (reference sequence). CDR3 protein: CASRDTAEYTIYF. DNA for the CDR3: TGTGCCAGCCGGGACACGGCTGAGTACACCATATATTTT.

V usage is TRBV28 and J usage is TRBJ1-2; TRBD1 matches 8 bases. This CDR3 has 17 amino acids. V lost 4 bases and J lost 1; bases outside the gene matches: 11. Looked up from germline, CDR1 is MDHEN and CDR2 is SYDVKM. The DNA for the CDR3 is TGTGCCAGCAGTTCACTCCCGGGACAGGCCTATAACTATGGCTACACCTTC. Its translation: CASSSLPGQAYNYGYTF.

CDR3 bases: TGTGCCAGCACTACAGGATCCGGCACTGAAGCTTTCTTT. This codes for CASTTGSGTEAFF. This chain uses TRBV2 with TRBJ1-1; D might be TRBD1 (5 bases). Looked up from germline, CDR1 is SNHLY and CDR2 is FYNNEI. The CDR3 totals 13 residues. V dropped 7 bases and J dropped 4 bases, with 13 bases sitting between them.